This T cell receptor beta chain was captured in a study of T cells in Graves' hyperthyroidism and ophthalmopathy. Overall study findings and caveats: In the analysis, a 13 V-J model separated ophthalmopathy from stable hyperthyroidism. Most clonotypes expanded in the thyroid (above 0.001) were also present in blood.

Amplification targeted TCR beta CDR3 regions from RNA transcripts. A first-round RT-PCR of the TCR CDR3 used the HTBI primer set. TCRdb analysed the multiplex PCR reads with MiXCR anew, one entry per CDR3 protein. Of about 770,000 distinct CDR3 sequences detected, under 20% appear once; the ten largest clones hold around 15%. The sample of blood was obtained at first hyperthyroidism diagnosis (before any ophthalmopathy symptoms). In its sample, this clonotype was seen a few times. Its antigen is not identified. Trimming took 0 bases from V and 3 from J; bases not matched to a gene: 4. CDR1 SGDLS and CDR2 YYNGEE come from the germline V gene. The CDR3 extends over 16 amino acids.

The V gene is TRBV9, the J gene TRBJ2-1, with 9 bases matching TRBD2. This sequence was found in a woman in her forties or fifties with Graves' hyperthyroidism that later progressed to Graves' ophthalmopathy. The specimen sequenced was blood. As DNA, the CDR3 is TGTGCCAGCAGCGTAGGGGCTAGCGGGGTCTACAATGAGCAGTTCTTC. This sequence encodes CASSVGASGVYNEQFF.